The text below deals with one TCR beta chain. Its antigen is unidentified. This sample was included in a study of cytomegalovirus exposure and HLA in healthy donors. Study-level results: One variant, a missense change in DCLRE1C, was linked in a later analysis to TCR beta V- and J-gene trimming.

The CDR3 covers 15 residues. Deletions cut 4 bases from V and 0 bases from J, with 7 bases between. Germline values: CDR1 LNHNV, CDR2 YYDKDF (reference sequence). 60 Vbeta and 13 Jbeta primers were used in PCR. The protocol was immunoSEQ multiplex PCR, while the TCRdb copy is restricted to in-frame clones and leaves out a portion. The data hold around 150,000 clones, with over 70% observed a single time. This sequence was found in a male donor in good health and CMV-seropositive. The rearrangement joins TRBV15 to TRBJ2-6, with a possible D match to TRBD2 (5 bases). Sequencing was done on a sample of PBMCs. Here the CDR3 reads CATSTGLSGANVLTF. As DNA, the CDR3 is TGTGCCACCAGCACCGGACTCTCTGGGGCCAACGTCCTGACTTTC.